These 32 T cell receptor beta chains were sequenced from one sample in a study of blood T cell repertoires in COVID-19. Here immunoSEQ multiplex PCR was the method, and the copy in TCRdb shows in-frame clones only, minus some. The repertoire consists of hundreds of thousands of clones, with around 88% occurring once and the leading ten covering approximately 14%. Sequenced sample: peripheral blood. The receptors shown here come from a woman between 65 and 79 years old with COVID-19, enrolled during active disease.

V usage is TRBV7-3 and J usage is TRBJ2-1; 7 bases fit TRBD1. Germline lookup yields CDR1 SGHTA and CDR2 FQGTGA. V dropped 4 bases and J dropped 7; count of bases not matched to a gene: 10. This CDR3 is built from 15 residues. The chain's CDR3 is CASSSDRGGLNEQFF. DNA for the CDR3: TGTGCCAGCAGCTCCGACAGAGGGGGCCTAAATGAGCAGTTCTTC.

This clone was counted a single time. The CDR3 sequence is CASSLGTGGIEQFF. The CDR3 bases are TGTGCCAGCAGCTTAGGGACAGGGGGCATTGAGCAGTTCTTC. The rearrangement joins TRBV7-2 to TRBJ2-1, with 11 bases identical to TRBD1. Germline V gene lookup returns CDR1 SGHTA and CDR2 FQGNSA. The CDR3 covers 14 residues. The ends lost 1 base at V and 9 bases at J; junction bases unmatched: 2.

The gene calls are TRBV9 and TRBJ1-5; D gene ambiguous. V shed 3 bases and J shed 4 bases, with 8 bases lying between them. The CDR3 sequence is 13 residues long. Germline CDR1 is SGDLS and CDR2 is YYNGEE. The CDR3 coding sequence is TGTGCCAGCAGCGGAGGACTGAATCAGCCCCAGCATTTT. Its translation: CASSGGLNQPQHF.

The chain carries TRBV6-2 or TRBV6-3 and TRBJ1-5, with D possibly matching TRBD1 (6 bases). CDR1 is MNHEY and CDR2 is SVGEGT in the germline V gene. Trimming cost V 2 bases and J 7 bases, with 12 bases left between them. The CDR3 consists of 14 residues. For the CDR3, the DNA is TGTGCCAGCAGTTACGGGCAGGGGATGCAGCCCCAGCATTTT. Residues: CASSYGQGMQPQHF.

The chain links TRBV7-2 to TRBJ2-5; TRBD2 might be the D (6 bases). With 3 bases removed from V and 4 bases from J, the gap between germline ends came to 12 bases. The CDR3 spans 14 residues. Germline V gene sequence: CDR1 SGHTA, CDR2 FQGNSA. This chain's CDR3 is CASSLRGIIETQYF. The CDR3 coding sequence is TGTGCCAGCAGCTTGCGGGGCATTATAGAGACCCAGTACTTC.

This rearrangement joins TRBV6-1 to TRBJ1-5; 7 bases line up with TRBD1. The J segment lost 6 bases and the V segment lost 3 bases, leaving 8 bases of the junction unmatched. Germline assignment: CDR1 MNHNS and CDR2 SASEGT. The CDR3 has 15 residues. The CDR3 nucleotides are TGTGCCAGCAGTGACAAGGGGGCCGGGAGTCAGCCCCAGCATTTT. Amino acids: CASSDKGAGSQPQHF.

V and J are TRBV6-1 and TRBJ2-2, with TRBD2 matching over 12 bases. This CDR3 contains 18 residues. Germline lookup yields CDR1 MNHNS and CDR2 SASEGT. Trimming removed 6 bases from V and 7 bases from J; junction bases left unmatched: 15. The CDR3 DNA reads TGTGCCAGCAGCGAAACTAGCGGGGGGCACCCCGTCGACGGGGAGCTGTTTTTT. Its translation is CASSETSGGHPVDGELFF.

J is TRBJ1-1 and V is TRBV5-1; the D gene is possibly TRBD1 (6 bases). V lost 7 bases, J lost 0 bases, and 13 bases lay in between. CDR3 length equals 14 residues. Germline V gene lookup returns CDR1 SGHRS and CDR2 YFSETQ. For the CDR3, the DNA is TGCGCCAGCGCCCAGGACAGTCTGAACACTGAAGCTTTCTTT. Protein product: CASAQDSLNTEAFF.

This chain joins TRBV4-1 and TRBJ1-1; possibly TRBD1 for D (6 bases). The V and J ends lost 1 base and 0 bases respectively, with 9 bases between them. Germline CDR1 reads MGHRA; CDR2 reads YSYEKL. This CDR3 is 15 amino acids long. In nucleotides, the CDR3 is TGCGCCAGCAGCCAAGTTAGGACAGTGAACACTGAAGCTTTCTTT. This sequence encodes CASSQVRTVNTEAFF.

The CDR3 reads CASSENQGGNQPQHF. The CDR3 nucleotides are TGTGCCAGCAGTGAGAATCAGGGCGGCAATCAGCCCCAGCATTTT. V usage is TRBV6-1 and J usage is TRBJ1-5, with TRBD1 as a possible D gene (5 bases). Germline V CDR1 and CDR2: MNHNS, SASEGT. The CDR3 is 15 amino acids. Trimming removed 3 bases from V and 2 bases from J, with 11 bases in between.

J is TRBJ1-2 and V is TRBV24-1; TRBD1 might be the D (5 bases). The ends were cut back, 6 bases at V and 3 bases at J, with 13 bases in the middle. The CDR3 consists of 14 residues. Germline values: CDR1 KGHDR, CDR2 SFDVKD. The CDR3 protein is CATSSRQGDYGYTF. CDR3 DNA sequence: TGTGCCACCAGTTCCCGCCAGGGCGACTATGGCTACACCTTC.

J is TRBJ1-5 and V is TRBV18, with D unresolved. Trimming left V 1 base short and J 7 bases short, with 20 bases between. The CDR3 has 17 residues. The germline gives CDR1 KGHSH, CDR2 LQKENI. The CDR3 coding sequence is TGTGCCAGCTCACCACTAGTCAGTCACCCAACGGGGCAGCCCCAGCATTTT. This sequence encodes CASSPLVSHPTGQPQHF.

V and J are TRBV2 and TRBJ1-5; D unresolved. V was clipped by 2 bases and J by 7 bases, with 12 bases between them. Germline V gives CDR1 SNHLY, CDR2 FYNNEI. This CDR3 is 14 amino acids long. CDR3 loop: CASSERRARQPQHF. The DNA for the CDR3 is TGTGCCAGCAGTGAAAGGAGGGCTCGGCAGCCCCAGCATTTT.

The V and J genes are TRBV5-4 and TRBJ2-7, with 9 bases matching TRBD1. The CDR3 loop spans 16 amino acids. The trim removed 5 bases at V and 3 bases at J, leaving 12 bases unmatched. Germline values: CDR1 SGHNT, CDR2 YYREEE (reference sequence). This CDR3 is CASSLPTGQGNYEQYF. The CDR3 DNA reads TGTGCCAGCAGTCTACCTACGGGACAGGGTAACTACGAGCAGTACTTC. Together with reference TRBV5-4 and TRBJ2-7, the CDR3 gives the full variable domain: ETGVTQSPTHLIKTRGQQVTLRCSSQSGHNTVSWYQQALGQGPQFIFQYYREEENGRGNFPPRFSGLQFPNYSSELNVNALELDDSALYLCASSLPTGQGNYEQYFGPGTRLTVT.

The chain recombines TRBV5-6 with TRBJ2-1; 8 bases agree with TRBD1. The germline CDR1 and CDR2 sequences are SGHDT and YYEEEE. The J segment lost 0 bases and the V segment lost 5 bases, leaving 10 bases of the junction unmatched. The CDR3 length is 17 residues. CDR3 nucleotide sequence: TGTGCCAGCAGTTTTGGCCAGGGGGCGGTCTCCTACAATGAGCAGTTCTTC. This sequence encodes CASSFGQGAVSYNEQFF.

V and J are TRBV5-6 and TRBJ2-3; 11 nucleotides match TRBD2. This CDR3 spans 18 amino acids. Trimming took 4 bases from V and 2 from J; bases not matched to a gene: 12. Looked up from germline, CDR1 is SGHDT and CDR2 is YYEEEE. The CDR3 region has the DNA TGTGCCAGCAGCCCTCTAGCGGGGGGTGCCCCTCACACAGATACGCAGTATTTT. It translates to CASSPLAGGAPHTDTQYF. Complete variable domain (other parts from reference TRBV5-6 and TRBJ2-3): DAGVTQSPTHLIKTRGQQVTLRCSPKSGHDTVSWYQQALGQGPQFIFQYYEEEERQRGNFPDRFSGHQFPNYSSELNVNALLLGDSALYLCASSPLAGGAPHTDTQYFGPGTRLTVL.

The chain couples TRBV9 to TRBJ2-3; D ambiguous. The length of the CDR3 is 12 residues. The germline V and J ends were trimmed by 3 bases and 4 bases, with 6 bases remaining between them. CDR1 SGDLS and CDR2 YYNGEE come from the germline V gene. The CDR3 nucleotides are TGTGCCAGCAGCGACTTTGCAGATACGCAGTATTTT. Its protein product is CASSDFADTQYF.

This clone occurred once. The rearrangement joins TRBV3-1 (or the pseudogene TRBV3-2) to TRBJ2-3, with D unresolved. Looked up from germline, CDR1 is LGHDT and CDR2 is YNNKEL (reference sequence). Trimming removed 4 bases at V and 5 bases at J, with 10 bases between. The CDR3 loop spans 13 amino acids. CDR3 loop: CASSPGSLDTQYF. The DNA of the CDR3 is TGTGCCAGCAGCCCCGGGTCTCTAGATACGCAGTATTTT.

This clone was observed once. CDR3 bases: TGTGCCAGCAGACCGACAGGGGATTGGGAAAAACTGTTTTTT. Translation gives CASRPTGDWEKLFF. The chain carries TRBV28 and TRBJ1-4; 8 bases agree with TRBD1. Trimming took 6 bases from V and 8 from J; bases not matched to a gene: 8. The germline CDR1 and CDR2 sequences are MDHEN and SYDVKM. This CDR3 contains 14 residues.

The V and J genes are TRBV10-3 and TRBJ2-5; 10 positions agree with TRBD1. CDR1 ENHRY and CDR2 SYGVKD come from the germline V gene. J was trimmed by 7 bases and V by 4 bases; bases with no gene match: 9. This CDR3 region has 15 residues. The CDR3 DNA reads as TGTGCCATCAGTGGGGAGACAGGGGGCAGTGGGACCCAGTACTTC. Translation: CAISGETGGSGTQYF.

CDR3 in amino acids: CASSSSVLGELFF. Written as DNA, the CDR3 is TGTGCCAGCAGCTCCTCTGTGTTAGGGGAGCTGTTTTTT. The gene calls are TRBV7-2 and TRBJ2-2; D call uncertain. With 4 bases removed from V and 8 bases from J, the gap between germline ends came to 11 bases. The CDR3 has 13 residues. Germline V gives CDR1 SGHTA, CDR2 FQGNSA.

This chain joins TRBV6-6 and TRBJ1-5; D gene uncertain. CDR1 is MNHNY and CDR2 is SVGAGI in the germline V gene (reference sequence). V was pared by 8 bases and J by 6 bases, with 17 bases between. The CDR3 spans 14 residues. The CDR3 nucleotides are TGTGCCAGCGCCCCCCCCGGAGTAGGTCAGCCCCAGCATTTT. Translated, it gives CASAPPGVGQPQHF.

This chain links TRBV18 with TRBJ2-1, with 9 positions matching TRBD2. Looked up from germline, CDR1 is KGHSH and CDR2 is LQKENI. This CDR3 is built from 16 residues. Trimming removed 1 base from V and 6 bases from J; junction bases left unmatched: 7. The CDR3 region has the DNA TGTGCCAGCTCACCACTAGGTACTAGCGGGCTCAATGAGCAGTTCTTC. Translated, it gives CASSPLGTSGLNEQFF.

V is TRBV24-1 and J is TRBJ1-2, with D perhaps matching TRBD1 (6 bases). The CDR3 totals 14 residues. Germline-derived CDR1 and CDR2 are KGHDR and SFDVKD. Trimming cost V 0 bases and J 6 bases, with 10 bases left between them. The CDR3 nucleotides read TGTGCCACCAGTGATTTGGACAGGATTGATGGCTACACCTTC. This codes for CATSDLDRIDGYTF.

V gene TRBV5-1 combines with J gene TRBJ2-7; weak D call: TRBD2 (7 bases). Germline CDR1 and CDR2: SGHRS and YFSETQ. This CDR3 contains 14 residues. The V end lost 7 bases, the J end lost 6 bases, and 20 bases lay between the germline ends. This CDR3 reads CASSKVAGAAEQYF. Written as DNA, the CDR3 is TGCGCCAGCTCTAAGGTGGCGGGGGCCGCCGAGCAGTACTTC.

The chain employs TRBV6-5 and TRBJ2-7; 7 nucleotides align to TRBD1. Germline CDR1 MNHEY, CDR2 SVGAGI. CDR3 length: 11 amino acids. V shed 10 bases, J shed 5 bases, and the junction held 5 bases outside the gene matches. CDR3 bases: TGTGCCACCTTGACAGGGCACGAGCAGTACTTC. Amino acids: CATLTGHEQYF.

J is TRBJ2-5 and V is TRBV27, with D maybe TRBD2 (5 bases). CDR1 and CDR2 from the germline V gene are MNHEY and SMNVEV (reference sequence). Trimming shortened V by 2 bases and J by 5 bases, and 9 bases separated the two germline ends. This CDR3 has 13 residues. The CDR3 reads CASSLRGWETQYF. The CDR3 bases are TGTGCCAGCAGTTTACGGGGATGGGAGACCCAGTACTTC.

J is TRBJ2-3 and V is TRBV7-3; TRBD2 agrees at 9 bases. The CDR3 sequence is 14 residues long. Germline V gene data show CDR1 as SGHTA and CDR2 as FQGTGA. The V segment lost 8 bases and the J segment 1 base; nucleotides outside the gene matches: 4. CDR3 sequence (DNA): TGTGCCAGCGGATCTAGCGGGGGCACAGATACGCAGTATTTT. Protein: CASGSSGGTDTQYF.

In its sample, this clone was seen once. The chain carries TRBV2 and TRBJ1-1, with 7 bases aligning to TRBD1. The CDR3 is 15 residues long. CDR1 SNHLY and CDR2 FYNNEI come from the germline V gene. V was pared by 11 bases and J by 9 bases, with 21 bases of the junction left unmatched. The CDR3 reads CADKEGQPRPEKAFF. The DNA for the CDR3 is TGTGCCGATAAAGAGGGACAGCCCCGCCCGGAAAAAGCTTTCTTT.

The V and J genes are TRBV7-9 and TRBJ1-3; D not resolved. This CDR3 is built from 14 residues. CDR1 SEHNR and CDR2 FQNEAQ come from the germline V gene (reference sequence). The V and J ends lost 5 bases and 0 bases respectively, with 8 bases between them. The CDR3 sequence is CASSPRSSGNTIYF. The CDR3 bases are TGTGCCAGCAGCCCTAGGTCCTCTGGAAACACCATATATTTT.

V and J are TRBV18 and TRBJ2-1; TRBD2 matches at 9 bases. The CDR3 totals 14 residues. In germline, CDR1 is KGHSH, CDR2 LQKENI. The V and J ends lost 2 bases and 6 bases, in that order; junction bases with no gene match: 2. The CDR3 nucleotides read TGTGCCAGCTCACCATGGCGGGGGGGCAATGAGCAGTTCTTC. Translating gives CASSPWRGGNEQFF.

This clone was seen once. This chain connects TRBV18 to TRBJ2-1; D may be TRBD1 (6 bases). V gave up 6 bases and J gave up 6 bases, with 24 bases separating them. The V gene's germline CDR1 is KGHSH and CDR2 LQKENI. The CDR3 consists of 17 residues. The CDR3 DNA follows: TGTGCCAGCTCCCGGGACATGTTCGGGTCTTACGGCAATGAGCAGTTCTTC. It translates to CASSRDMFGSYGNEQFF. Combining the CDR3 with reference TRBV18 and TRBJ2-1 gives the whole variable domain NAGVMQNPRHLVRRRGQEARLRCSPMKGHSHVYWYRQLPEEGLKFMVYLQKENIIDESGMPKERFSAEFPKEGPSILRIQQVVRGDSAAYFCASSRDMFGSYGNEQFFGPGTRLTVL.